The 28 T cell receptor beta chains below all came from one sample that was sequenced in a study of cytomegalovirus exposure and HLA in healthy donors. The PCR contained 60 Vbeta and 13 Jbeta primers. The repertoire was sequenced with immunoSEQ multiplex PCR; TCRdb's copy has only in-frame clones and lacks some. The sample contains about 95,000 clones, about 81% of which appear only once. The sequencing input was PBMCs. These receptors originate from a woman aged 40 to 55 in good health and CMV-seropositive.

The chain is built from TRBV27 and TRBJ2-1; 12 bases are a match to TRBD2. In germline, CDR1 is MNHEY, CDR2 SMNVEV (reference sequence). The CDR3 has 16 residues. Trimming took 6 bases from V and 4 from J; bases not matched to a gene: 7. The CDR3, as DNA: TGTGCCAGCAGGATCGGGACTAGCGGGCTTTACAATGAGCAGTTCTTC. The encoded protein is CASRIGTSGLYNEQFF.

Written as DNA, the CDR3 is TGTGCCAGTAGTATAGACCCCAACACAGATACGCAGTATTTT. Translation gives CASSIDPNTDTQYF. The genes are TRBV19 and TRBJ2-3; D remains unclear. CDR1 is LNHDA, CDR2 SQIVND, per germline (reference sequence). Trimming left V 0 bases short and J 2 bases short, with 6 bases between. The CDR3 length is 14 residues.

The J gene is TRBJ1-3, the V gene TRBV6-5; a possible D gene is TRBD1 (6 bases). Germline V lookup: CDR1 MNHEY, CDR2 SVGAGI. The CDR3 sequence is 13 residues long. Trimming stripped 6 bases from V and 8 bases from J, with 14 bases between. In nucleotides, the CDR3 is TGTGCCAGCAGGCCCGGACAGTCGGACACCATATATTTT. The encoded protein is CASRPGQSDTIYF.

The V call is TRBV5-4, the J call TRBJ2-1, with 7 bases that match TRBD2. The germline V gene has CDR1 SGHNT and CDR2 YYREEE (reference sequence). After removal of 0 bases from V and 10 bases from J, the junction contained 10 bases not matched to a gene. This CDR3 is built from 15 residues. The chain's CDR3 is CASSLDGTNMEEQFF. CDR3 nucleotide sequence: TGTGCCAGCAGCTTGGATGGGACTAACATGGAGGAGCAGTTCTTC. The full variable domain, in which reference TRBV5-4 and TRBJ2-1 provide the parts outside the CDR3, is ETGVTQSPTHLIKTRGQQVTLRCSSQSGHNTVSWYQQALGQGPQFIFQYYREEENGRGNFPPRFSGLQFPNYSSELNVNALELDDSALYLCASSLDGTNMEEQFFGPGTRLTVL.

The rearrangement uses TRBV7-2 and TRBJ2-7; 8 positions agree with TRBD1. With V trimmed by 5 bases and J by 7 bases, 7 bases remained unmatched. The CDR3 is made up of 13 amino acids. CDR1 SGHTA and CDR2 FQGNSA come from the germline V gene. The CDR3 DNA sequence: TGTGCCAGCAGCCCGAGGACAGGGCTGGAGCAGTACTTC. Amino acids: CASSPRTGLEQYF.

The chain joins TRBV5-6 to TRBJ1-4, with 7 bases fitting TRBD1. Germline V CDR1 and CDR2: SGHDT, YYEEEE. This CDR3 is 17 amino acids long. J lost 0 bases, V lost 3 bases, and 8 bases had no gene match. Here the CDR3 DNA reads TGTGCCAGCAGCTCGCTAACAGGGGCACCAACTAATGAAAAACTGTTTTTT. Translation gives CASSSLTGAPTNEKLFF. Variable domain in full (rest from reference TRBV5-6 and TRBJ1-4): DAGVTQSPTHLIKTRGQQVTLRCSPKSGHDTVSWYQQALGQGPQFIFQYYEEEERQRGNFPDRFSGHQFPNYSSELNVNALLLGDSALYLCASSSLTGAPTNEKLFFGSGTQLSVL.

J is TRBJ2-6 and V is TRBV7-9; weak D call: TRBD2 (5 bases). Germline lookup yields CDR1 SEHNR and CDR2 FQNEAQ (reference sequence). The CDR3 extends over 16 amino acids. V lost 5 bases, J lost 0 bases, and 11 bases lay in between. The CDR3 spells CASSPRRDSGANVLTF. In DNA, the CDR3 is TGTGCCAGCAGCCCAAGACGGGACTCTGGGGCCAACGTCCTGACTTTC.

V usage is TRBV4-2 and J usage is TRBJ2-7; 15 bases line up with TRBD2. The V gene end was trimmed by 3 bases and the J gene end by 5 bases; junction bases not matched to a gene: 5. The CDR3 sequence is 16 residues long. Germline loops: CDR1 LGHNA, CDR2 YNFKEQ. Here the CDR3 DNA reads TGTGCCAGCAGCCATGGGACTAGCGGGAGGTATGACGAGCAGTACTTC. This encodes CASSHGTSGRYDEQYF.

The chain couples TRBV6-5 to TRBJ1-2, with D tentatively TRBD1 (6 bases). V lost 4 bases, J lost 8 bases, and 20 bases lay in between. CDR3 length: 15 amino acids. Germline CDR1 MNHEY, CDR2 SVGAGI. CDR3 nucleotide sequence: TGTGCCAGCAGTTTAGGGCCTGGGGGCTTAGGCGGCTACACCTTC. It codes for CASSLGPGGLGGYTF.

The rearrangement uses TRBV23-1 and TRBJ2-7; perhaps TRBD1 as D (6 bases). TRBV23-1 belongs to the ORF category, with a function that is uncertain. V lost 9 bases and J 0 bases, leaving 27 bases between the germline ends. This CDR3 has 18 residues. CDR3 nucleotides: TGCGCCAGAGATCCCGAAACACCACAGGGTAAAAGCTCCTACGAGCAGTACTTC. This encodes CARDPETPQGKSSYEQYF.

The rearrangement uses TRBV2 and TRBJ1-1, with D hard to call. The CDR3 is made up of 13 amino acids. Germline values: CDR1 SNHLY, CDR2 FYNNEI. V dropped 5 bases and J dropped 0 bases, with 7 bases sitting between them. CDR3 in amino acids: CASSPRVNTEAFF. CDR3 sequence (DNA): TGTGCCAGCAGTCCCCGGGTGAACACTGAAGCTTTCTTT.

The V and J genes are TRBV5-4 and TRBJ2-5, with 13 positions matching TRBD2. The V segment lost 5 bases and the J segment 4 bases; nucleotides outside the gene matches: 8. CDR3 length: 16 amino acids. Germline CDR1 is SGHNT and CDR2 is YYREEE (reference sequence). CDR3 amino acids: CASSQGLAGERETQYF. The DNA for the CDR3 is TGTGCCAGCAGTCAAGGACTAGCGGGAGAGAGAGAGACCCAGTACTTC.

The rearrangement uses TRBV7-2 and TRBJ2-1, with 7 bases lining up with TRBD2. J was trimmed by 2 bases and V by 5 bases; bases with no gene match: 6. From germline, CDR1 is SGHTA and CDR2 FQGNSA. The CDR3 contains 15 residues. The CDR3 protein is CASSPSGNAYNEQFF. CDR3 DNA: TGTGCCAGCAGCCCGAGCGGGAATGCCTACAATGAGCAGTTCTTC.

This sequence joins TRBV2 and TRBJ1-5; no firm D call. V was clipped by 1 base and J by 5 bases, with 12 bases between them. The germline gives CDR1 SNHLY, CDR2 FYNNEI. This CDR3 spans 15 amino acids. This chain's CDR3 is CASSEDGRSDQPQHF. The DNA for the CDR3 is TGTGCCAGCAGTGAAGACGGGAGATCCGATCAGCCCCAGCATTTT.

The chain carries TRBV29-1 and TRBJ2-6; D possibly corresponds to TRBD1 (6 bases). V was shortened by 7 bases and J by 0 bases, with 13 bases between the two germline ends. In germline, CDR1 is SQVTM, CDR2 ANQGSEA. This CDR3 contains 15 residues. CDR3 sequence reads: CSARTASSGANVLTF. CDR3 DNA: TGCAGCGCTCGGACAGCCAGCTCTGGGGCCAACGTCCTGACTTTC.

As concerns this clone: Compared with germline, one end of the junction differs, possibly owing to a read error. The chain recombines TRBV6-1 with TRBJ2-7; 9 bases agree with TRBD2. The germline gives CDR1 MNHNS, CDR2 SASEGT. The CDR3 has 15 residues. The CDR3 region has the DNA TGTGCCAGCAGTGAACGTAGCGGGGGAGGAGACGAGCGGTACTTC. Encoded protein: CASSERSGGGDERYF.

This chain uses TRBV5-4 with TRBJ2-1, with 15 positions matching TRBD2. After removal of 4 bases from V and 7 bases from J, the junction contained 6 bases not matched to a gene. The CDR3 is 16 residues long. The V gene's germline CDR1 is SGHNT and CDR2 YYREEE (reference sequence). The CDR3 here is CASSTRTSGRGNEQFF. DNA of the CDR3: TGTGCCAGCAGCACAAGGACTAGCGGGAGGGGGAATGAGCAGTTCTTC.

The gene calls are TRBV2 and TRBJ2-7; D gene ambiguous. The CDR3 contains 14 residues. The germline gives CDR1 SNHLY, CDR2 FYNNEI. V lost 4 bases and J lost 0, with 10 bases in between. CDR3 sequence reads: CASSGSVSSYEQYF. The DNA of the CDR3 is TGTGCCAGCAGTGGGTCGGTAAGCTCCTACGAGCAGTACTTC.

Points on this clone: A junction end diverges from the germline sequence, so it may reflect a read error. The V and J genes are TRBV7-7 and TRBJ2-5, with 10 bases fitting TRBD2. There are 14 residues in the CDR3. Germline V lookup: CDR1 SSHAT, CDR2 FNYEAQ (reference sequence). CDR3 loop: CASSPSGSGETQYF. The CDR3 nucleotides are TGTGCTAGCAGCCCTAGCGGGAGTGGGGAGACCCAGTACTTC.

V and J are TRBV5-1 and TRBJ2-2; 9 bases line up with TRBD1. Germline CDR1 SGHRS, CDR2 YFSETQ. The trim removed 3 bases at V and 3 bases at J, leaving 6 bases unmatched. The CDR3 spans 16 residues. As DNA, the CDR3 is TGCGCCAGCAGCTGGTCGGGACAGGGTGACACCGGGGAGCTGTTTTTT. Translated: CASSWSGQGDTGELFF.

V usage is TRBV6-1 and J usage is TRBJ2-5, with 10 bases aligning to TRBD1. CDR1 is MNHNS and CDR2 is SASEGT in the germline V gene. Losses at the gene ends were 9 bases for V and 0 bases for J; bases not matched to a gene: 7. This CDR3 region has 15 residues. CDR3 amino acids: CASSPGQGYQETQYF. Written as DNA, the CDR3 is TGTGCCAGTTCGCCGGGACAGGGGTACCAAGAGACCCAGTACTTC.

The count of this clone is one. The chain couples TRBV10-3 to TRBJ2-7; 15 nucleotides line up with TRBD2. This CDR3 comprises 16 residues. CDR1 is ENHRY and CDR2 is SYGVKD in the germline V gene. The junction had 7 bases not matched to a gene; V was cut back by 5 bases and J by 5 bases. DNA of the CDR3: TGTGCCATCAGTTCTCCGGGACTAGCGGGAGGCAACGAGCAGTACTTC. Translated, it gives CAISSPGLAGGNEQYF.

This clone has only a few counts. The rearrangement links TRBV6-4 to TRBJ2-2; perhaps TRBD1 as D (5 bases). Germline V gene lookup returns CDR1 MRHNA and CDR2 SNTAGT. The CDR3 totals 14 residues. Trimming cost V 2 bases and J 3 bases, with 7 bases left between them. CDR3 region: CASSDKGDTGELFF. DNA of the CDR3: TGTGCCAGCAGTGACAAAGGGGACACCGGGGAGCTGTTTTTT.

This chain joins TRBV12-5 and TRBJ2-5, with D unclear. CDR3 size: 13 residues. V lost 6 bases and J 3 bases, leaving 11 bases between the germline ends. CDR1 and CDR2 (germline): LGHNT, FRNRAP. CDR3 bases: TGTGCTAGTGGCATTGACATTGAAGAGACCCAGTACTTC. This translates into CASGIDIEETQYF. The complete variable domain, with remaining parts taken from reference TRBV12-5 and TRBJ2-5, reads DARVTQTPRHKVTEMGQEVTMRCQPILGHNTVFWYRQTMMQGLELLAYFRNRAPLDDSGMPKDRFSAEMPDATLATLKIQPSEPRDSAVYFCASGIDIEETQYFGPGTRLLVL.

This rearrangement joins TRBV29-1 to TRBJ2-1; D call uncertain. This CDR3 spans 14 amino acids. Germline lookup yields CDR1 SQVTM and CDR2 ANQGSEA. V was trimmed by 0 bases and J by 0 bases, leaving 6 bases between them. CDR3 bases: TGCAGCGTTGAAGACCGTAGCTCCTACAATGAGCAGTTCTTC. Protein product: CSVEDRSSYNEQFF.

This chain joins TRBV6-5 and TRBJ1-2; weak D call: TRBD1 (6 bases). V shed 6 bases and J shed 3 bases, with 11 bases lying between them. The CDR3 covers 13 residues. From germline, CDR1 is MNHEY and CDR2 SVGAGI. Here the CDR3 reads CASSRTVHYGYTF. CDR3 nucleotide sequence: TGTGCCAGCAGCCGGACAGTTCACTATGGCTACACCTTC.

This clone was observed a few times. The V and J genes are TRBV5-8 and TRBJ2-5; 10 nucleotides agree with TRBD2. Germline assignment: CDR1 SGHTS and CDR2 YDEGEE. The CDR3 length is 16 residues. With V trimmed by 0 bases and J by 4 bases, 6 bases remained unmatched. CDR3 bases: TGTGCCAGCAGCTTGGGGGCTAGCGGGAGTTTAGAGACCCAGTACTTC. It codes for CASSLGASGSLETQYF.

The chain carries TRBV10-3 and TRBJ1-1; no definite D call. The CDR3 is 15 amino acids. V was shortened by 1 base and J by 0 bases, with 9 bases between the two germline ends. CDR1 is ENHRY and CDR2 is SYGVKD in the germline V gene. Written as DNA, the CDR3 is TGTGCCATCAGTGAGTTGGTTGGCATGAACACTGAAGCTTTCTTT. This gives the protein CAISELVGMNTEAFF.